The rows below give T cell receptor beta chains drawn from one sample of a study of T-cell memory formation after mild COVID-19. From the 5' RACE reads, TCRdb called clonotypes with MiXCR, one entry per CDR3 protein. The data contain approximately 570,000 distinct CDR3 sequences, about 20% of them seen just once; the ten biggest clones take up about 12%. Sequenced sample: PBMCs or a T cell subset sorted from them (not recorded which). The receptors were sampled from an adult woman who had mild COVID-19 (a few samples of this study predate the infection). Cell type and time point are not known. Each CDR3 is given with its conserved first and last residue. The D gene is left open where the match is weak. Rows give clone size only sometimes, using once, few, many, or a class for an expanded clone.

CDR3 protein: CSVVLAGLGTQYF
CDR3 DNA: TGCAGCGTTGTATTAGCGGGGCTCGGGACCCAGTACTTC
J gene: TRBJ2-5
D gene: TRBD2
clone size: few
V gene: TRBV29-1
CDR3 length: 13

CDR3 protein: CASSYSPLLPTYEQYF
CDR3 DNA: TGTGCCAGCAGTTACTCCCCTCTTCTTCCAACCTACGAGCAGTACTTC
J gene: TRBJ2-7
D gene: NA
clone size: NA
V gene: TRBV6-5
CDR3 length: 16

CDR3 protein: CSARSLWSYNEQFF
CDR3 DNA: TGCAGTGCTAGGTCCCTTTGGTCCTACAATGAGCAGTTCTTC
J gene: TRBJ2-1
D gene: NA
clone size: many
V gene: TRBV20-1
CDR3 length: 14

CDR3 protein: CASSSRGGARFVRNEQFF
CDR3 DNA: TGTGCCAGCAGCTCCCGCGGTGGGGCGCGTTTCGTGCGCAATGAGCAGTTCTTC
J gene: TRBJ2-1
D gene: NA
clone size: few
V gene: TRBV7-9
CDR3 length: 18

CDR3 protein: CASSSYSGNQPQHF
CDR3 DNA: TGTGCCAGCAGTTCTTACAGTGGCAATCAGCCCCAGCATTTT
J gene: TRBJ1-5
D gene: NA
clone size: NA
V gene: TRBV6-2/TRBV6-3
CDR3 length: 14

CDR3 protein: CASSFSGQHLKETQYF
CDR3 DNA: TGTGCCAGCAGCTTTTCCGGACAGCACCTTAAAGAGACCCAGTACTTC
J gene: TRBJ2-5
D gene: NA
clone size: once
V gene: TRBV7-9
CDR3 length: 16

CDR3 protein: CASSSSVVSSYEQYF
CDR3 DNA: TGTGCCAGCAGCTCGTCCGTGGTAAGCTCCTACGAGCAGTACTTC
J gene: TRBJ2-7
D gene: NA
clone size: few
V gene: TRBV7-2
CDR3 length: 15

CDR3 protein: CASSEAGAGEKLFF
CDR3 DNA: TGTGCCAGCAGTGAGGCAGGGGCCGGGGAAAAACTGTTTTTT
J gene: TRBJ1-4
D gene: NA
clone size: few
V gene: TRBV12-3/TRBV12-4
CDR3 length: 14

CDR3 protein: CATGSNTGELFF
CDR3 DNA: TGTGCCACCGGTTCAAACACCGGGGAGCTGTTTTTT
J gene: TRBJ2-2
D gene: NA
clone size: few
V gene: TRBV24-1
CDR3 length: 12

CDR3 protein: CASSVSDRGSTGELFF
CDR3 DNA: TGTGCCAGCAGCGTCTCCGACAGGGGGAGCACCGGGGAGCTGTTTTTT
J gene: TRBJ2-2
D gene: TRBD1
clone size: NA
V gene: TRBV9
CDR3 length: 16

CDR3 protein: CASSMTHRGDIQYF
CDR3 DNA: TGTGCCAGCAGCATGACTCATAGGGGTGACATTCAGTACTTC
J gene: TRBJ2-4
D gene: NA
clone size: few
V gene: TRBV11-2
CDR3 length: 14

CDR3 protein: CSAATGSNQPQHF
CDR3 DNA: TGCAGTGCTGCGACAGGAAGCAATCAGCCCCAGCATTTT
J gene: TRBJ1-5
D gene: NA
clone size: NA
V gene: TRBV20-1
CDR3 length: 13

CDR3 protein: CASSMEQNTEAFF
CDR3 DNA: TGCGCCAGCAGTATGGAACAGAACACTGAAGCTTTCTTT
J gene: TRBJ1-1
D gene: NA
clone size: NA
V gene: TRBV5-1
CDR3 length: 13

CDR3 protein: CASSPTSGDGDTQYF
CDR3 DNA: TGTGCCAGCAGCCCTACTAGCGGGGATGGAGATACGCAGTATTTT
J gene: TRBJ2-3
D gene: TRBD2
clone size: NA
V gene: TRBV6-5
CDR3 length: 15

CDR3 protein: CASSLAGTQPLF
CDR3 DNA: TGTGCCAGCAGCTTAGCGGGGACTCAGCCCTTATTT
J gene: TRBJ2-3
D gene: NA
clone size: few
V gene: TRBV7-6
CDR3 length: 12

CDR3 protein: CASSPRTSSPYHF
CDR3 DNA: TGTGCCAGCAGCCCAAGGACTAGCTCCCCTTACCACTTC
J gene: TRBJ2-5
D gene: TRBD2
clone size: NA
V gene: TRBV7-2
CDR3 length: 13

CDR3 protein: CASSGFLGRHPANTEAFF
CDR3 DNA: TGTGCCAGCAGTGGGTTCTTGGGCCGTCACCCAGCGAACACTGAAGCTTTCTTT
J gene: TRBJ1-1
D gene: NA
clone size: NA
V gene: TRBV25-1
CDR3 length: 18

CDR3 protein: CASSQPGRVNTGELFF
CDR3 DNA: TGTGCCAGCAGCCAACCGGGACGAGTCAACACCGGGGAGCTGTTTTTT
J gene: TRBJ2-2
D gene: NA
clone size: NA
V gene: TRBV3-1
CDR3 length: 16

CDR3 protein: CATSDLGAGEAFF
CDR3 DNA: TGTGCCACCAGTGATTTAGGAGCAGGAGAAGCTTTCTTT
J gene: TRBJ1-1
D gene: NA
clone size: NA
V gene: TRBV24-1
CDR3 length: 13

CDR3 protein: CASSLAPAGDSYNSPLHF
CDR3 DNA: TGTGCCAGCAGCTTAGCTCCGGCAGGGGACTCCTATAATTCACCCCTCCACTTT
J gene: TRBJ1-6
D gene: NA
clone size: NA
V gene: TRBV7-9
CDR3 length: 18

CDR3 protein: CASRGGPRTEAFF
CDR3 DNA: TGTGCCAGCAGGGGGGGTCCACGCACTGAAGCTTTCTTT
J gene: TRBJ1-1
D gene: NA
clone size: few
V gene: TRBV12-3/TRBV12-4
CDR3 length: 13

CDR3 protein: CASSYTSGGFSDTQYF
CDR3 DNA: TGTGCCAGCAGTTACACTAGCGGGGGGTTTAGCGATACGCAGTATTTT
J gene: TRBJ2-3
D gene: TRBD2
clone size: few
V gene: TRBV6-5
CDR3 length: 16

CDR3 protein: CASSQEDRGLAATPVTQYF
CDR3 DNA: TGTGCCAGCAGCCAAGAAGATAGGGGACTAGCGGCTACCCCGGTGACGCAGTATTTT
J gene: TRBJ2-3
D gene: TRBD2
clone size: NA
V gene: TRBV4-2
CDR3 length: 19

CDR3 protein: CASTQGDSISGLHF
CDR3 DNA: TGTGCCAGCACCCAAGGGGACTCAATTTCGGGCCTCCACTTT
J gene: TRBJ1-6
D gene: NA
clone size: NA
V gene: TRBV25-1
CDR3 length: 14

CDR3 protein: CATSDGRAGGPYEQFF
CDR3 DNA: TGTGCCACCAGTGATGGTCGTGCGGGAGGGCCCTATGAGCAGTTCTTC
J gene: TRBJ2-1
D gene: TRBD2
clone size: NA
V gene: TRBV24-1
CDR3 length: 16

CDR3 protein: CASSELGGYNEQFF
CDR3 DNA: TGTGCCAGCAGCGAGTTAGGAGGGTACAATGAGCAGTTCTTC
J gene: TRBJ2-1
D gene: NA
clone size: NA
V gene: TRBV11-3
CDR3 length: 14

CDR3 protein: CASKHGGDTQYF
CDR3 DNA: TGCGCCAGCAAACATGGGGGAGATACGCAGTATTTT
J gene: TRBJ2-3
D gene: NA
clone size: NA
V gene: TRBV5-1
CDR3 length: 12

CDR3 protein: CASSKQTMNTEAFF
CDR3 DNA: TGTGCCAGCAGCAAACAAACTATGAACACTGAAGCTTTCTTT
J gene: TRBJ1-1
D gene: NA
clone size: NA
V gene: TRBV28
CDR3 length: 14

CDR3 protein: CASRGTAAYEQYF
CDR3 DNA: TGTGCCAGCAGGGGGACTGCAGCCTACGAGCAGTACTTC
J gene: TRBJ2-7
D gene: NA
clone size: many
V gene: TRBV14
CDR3 length: 13

CDR3 protein: CSVEDRDYGYTF
CDR3 DNA: TGCAGCGTTGAGGACAGGGACTATGGCTACACCTTC
J gene: TRBJ1-2
D gene: TRBD1
clone size: many
V gene: TRBV29-1
CDR3 length: 12

CDR3 protein: CASSLEGQVPSSPLHF
CDR3 DNA: TGTGCCAGCAGCTTAGAAGGACAGGTCCCGAGTTCACCCCTCCACTTT
J gene: TRBJ1-6
D gene: TRBD1
clone size: NA
V gene: TRBV7-2
CDR3 length: 16

CDR3 protein: CASSPGVGSALSYEQYF
CDR3 DNA: TGTGCCAGCAGCCCTGGCGTCGGTAGCGCCCTCTCCTACGAGCAGTACTTC
J gene: TRBJ2-7
D gene: NA
clone size: NA
V gene: TRBV7-9
CDR3 length: 17

CDR3 protein: CASSLVLTAYEQYF
CDR3 DNA: TGTGCCAGCAGCTTAGTGCTGACAGCCTACGAGCAGTACTTC
J gene: TRBJ2-7
D gene: NA
clone size: many
V gene: TRBV7-2
CDR3 length: 14

CDR3 protein: CASSYGGGGIYEQYF
CDR3 DNA: TGCGCCAGCAGCTATGGGGGGGGTGGAATCTACGAGCAGTACTTC
J gene: TRBJ2-7
D gene: TRBD2
clone size: NA
V gene: TRBV4-1
CDR3 length: 15

CDR3 protein: CASSPNWNTGELFF
CDR3 DNA: TGTGCCAGCAGCCCGAATTGGAACACCGGGGAGCTGTTTTTT
J gene: TRBJ2-2
D gene: NA
clone size: NA
V gene: TRBV7-2
CDR3 length: 14

CDR3 protein: CASREGQGSYEQYF
CDR3 DNA: TGTGCCAGCAGGGAGGGACAGGGCTCCTACGAGCAGTACTTC
J gene: TRBJ2-7
D gene: TRBD1
clone size: few
V gene: TRBV6-5
CDR3 length: 14

CDR3 protein: CASSPRGGGQSEAFF
CDR3 DNA: TGTGCCAGCAGCCCTCGAGGCGGGGGACAATCAGAAGCTTTCTTT
J gene: TRBJ1-1
D gene: NA
clone size: NA
V gene: TRBV7-9
CDR3 length: 15

CDR3 protein: CASSIVPTGWGGELFF
CDR3 DNA: TGTGCCAGTAGTATAGTTCCGACAGGTTGGGGCGGGGAGCTGTTTTTT
J gene: TRBJ2-2
D gene: NA
clone size: few
V gene: TRBV19
CDR3 length: 16

CDR3 protein: CASSHSQGLAGEKLFF
CDR3 DNA: TGCGCCAGCAGCCATTCACAGGGGTTGGCCGGGGAAAAACTGTTTTTT
J gene: TRBJ1-4
D gene: TRBD1
clone size: few
V gene: TRBV4-1
CDR3 length: 16

CDR3 protein: CASNPDELKEPPNQPQHF
CDR3 DNA: TGCGCCAGCAATCCCGACGAGTTAAAAGAGCCCCCAAATCAGCCCCAGCATTTT
J gene: TRBJ1-5
D gene: NA
clone size: NA
V gene: TRBV23-1
CDR3 length: 18

CDR3 protein: CASSYPSGRASLGYEQFF
CDR3 DNA: TGTGCCAGCAGTTACCCTAGCGGGAGGGCCAGTCTGGGCTATGAGCAGTTCTTC
J gene: TRBJ2-1
D gene: TRBD2
clone size: many
V gene: TRBV6-2/TRBV6-3
CDR3 length: 18

CDR3 protein: CASSTGQGEGSPLHF
CDR3 DNA: TGCGCCAGCAGCACCGGACAGGGGGAAGGGTCACCCCTCCACTTT
J gene: TRBJ1-6
D gene: TRBD1
clone size: NA
V gene: TRBV5-1
CDR3 length: 15

CDR3 protein: CATSRAARSETQYF
CDR3 DNA: TGTGCCACCAGCAGAGCGGCCAGGTCAGAGACCCAGTACTTC
J gene: TRBJ2-5
D gene: NA
clone size: few
V gene: TRBV15
CDR3 length: 14

CDR3 protein: CASSTEQGAYSPLHF
CDR3 DNA: TGTGCCAGCAGCACCGAACAGGGGGCCTATTCACCCCTCCACTTT
J gene: TRBJ1-6
D gene: TRBD1
clone size: NA
V gene: TRBV9
CDR3 length: 15

CDR3 protein: CASSPTSGGFTEQFF
CDR3 DNA: TGTGCCAGCAGTCCAACTAGCGGGGGGTTTACTGAGCAGTTCTTC
J gene: TRBJ2-1
D gene: TRBD2
clone size: NA
V gene: TRBV7-9
CDR3 length: 15

CDR3 protein: CASRGLASTDTQYF
CDR3 DNA: TGCGCCAGCAGAGGGCTAGCGAGCACAGATACGCAGTATTTT
J gene: TRBJ2-3
D gene: NA
clone size: NA
V gene: TRBV5-1
CDR3 length: 14

CDR3 protein: CASSGDREADTQYF
CDR3 DNA: TGTGCCAGCAGTGGGGACAGGGAGGCAGATACGCAGTATTTT
J gene: TRBJ2-3
D gene: TRBD1
clone size: few
V gene: TRBV2
CDR3 length: 14